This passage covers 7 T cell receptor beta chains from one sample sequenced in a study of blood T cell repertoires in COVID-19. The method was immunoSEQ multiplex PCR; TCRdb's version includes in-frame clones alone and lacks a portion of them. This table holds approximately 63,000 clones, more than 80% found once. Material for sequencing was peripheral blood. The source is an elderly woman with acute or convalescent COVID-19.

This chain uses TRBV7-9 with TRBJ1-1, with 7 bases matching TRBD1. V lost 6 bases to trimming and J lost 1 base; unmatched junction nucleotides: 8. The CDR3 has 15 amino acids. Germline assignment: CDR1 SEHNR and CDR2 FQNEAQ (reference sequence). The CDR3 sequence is CASSWRGTANTEAFF. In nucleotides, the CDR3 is TGTGCCAGCAGTTGGAGGGGGACAGCGAACACTGAAGCTTTCTTT. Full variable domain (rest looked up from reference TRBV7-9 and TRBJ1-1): DTGVSQNPRHKITKRGQNVTFRCDPISEHNRLYWYRQTLGQGPEFLTYFQNEAQLEKSRLLSDRFSAERPKGSFSTLEIQRTEQGDSAMYLCASSWRGTANTEAFFGQGTRLTVV.

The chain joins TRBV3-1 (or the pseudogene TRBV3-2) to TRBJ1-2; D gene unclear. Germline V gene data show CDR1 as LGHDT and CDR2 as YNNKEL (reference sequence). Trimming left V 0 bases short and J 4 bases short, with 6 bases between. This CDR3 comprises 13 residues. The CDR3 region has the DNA TGTGCCAGCAGCCAAGATCGTTTCTATGGCTACACCTTC. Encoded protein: CASSQDRFYGYTF.

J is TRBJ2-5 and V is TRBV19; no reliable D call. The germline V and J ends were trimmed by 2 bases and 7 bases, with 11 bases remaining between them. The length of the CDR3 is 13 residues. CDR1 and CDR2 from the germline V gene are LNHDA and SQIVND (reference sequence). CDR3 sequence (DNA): TGTGCCAGTAGTATACCTCACGCAGGGACCCAGTACTTC. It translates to CASSIPHAGTQYF.

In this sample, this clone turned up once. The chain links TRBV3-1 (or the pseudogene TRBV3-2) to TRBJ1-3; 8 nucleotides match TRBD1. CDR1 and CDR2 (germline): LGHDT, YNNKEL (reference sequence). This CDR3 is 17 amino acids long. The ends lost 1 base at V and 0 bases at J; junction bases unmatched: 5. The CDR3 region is CASSQATGGGSGNTIYF. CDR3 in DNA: TGTGCCAGCAGCCAAGCCACAGGGGGAGGCTCTGGAAACACCATATATTTT.

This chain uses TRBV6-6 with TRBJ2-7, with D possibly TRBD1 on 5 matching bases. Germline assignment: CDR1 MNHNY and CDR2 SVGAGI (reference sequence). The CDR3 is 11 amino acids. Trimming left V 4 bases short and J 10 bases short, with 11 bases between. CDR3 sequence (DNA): TGTGCCAGCAGTTTCGAAGGGGCACAGTACTTC. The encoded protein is CASSFEGAQYF.

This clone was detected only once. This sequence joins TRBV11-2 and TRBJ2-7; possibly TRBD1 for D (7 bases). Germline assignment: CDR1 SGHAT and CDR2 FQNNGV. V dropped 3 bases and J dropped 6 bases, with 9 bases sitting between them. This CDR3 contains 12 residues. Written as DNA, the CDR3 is TGTGCCAGCAGCTTCCAGGGGGGCGAGCAGTACTTC. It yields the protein CASSFQGGEQYF.

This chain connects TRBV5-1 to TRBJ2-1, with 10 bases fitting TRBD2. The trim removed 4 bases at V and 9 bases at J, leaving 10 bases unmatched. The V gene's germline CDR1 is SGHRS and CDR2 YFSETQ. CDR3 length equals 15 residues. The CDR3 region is CASSRSSGSVGEQFF. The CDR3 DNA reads TGCGCCAGCAGCCGTTCTAGCGGGAGTGTAGGTGAGCAGTTCTTC.